A single sample is the source of the 13 T cell receptor beta chains below, sequenced in a study of CD8+CD57+ T cells in acquired aplastic anemia. Both TCR beta VDJ combination and CDR3 sequence profiling were carried out. Genomic DNA was the template for this profiling. From the reads, TCRdb called clonotypes with MiXCR, one entry per CDR3 protein. This table holds 35,000 to 45,000 distinct CDR3 sequences, about 70% found once. Material for sequencing was sorted CD4+, CD8+, or CD8+CD57+ T cells (not recorded which) from PBMCs. These receptors were obtained from a human donor in good health, serving as a control.

The rearrangement links TRBV10-3 to TRBJ2-7; D might be TRBD1 (5 bases). V lost 2 bases and J lost 0, with 11 bases in between. Germline assignment: CDR1 ENHRY and CDR2 SYGVKD. The CDR3 extends over 15 amino acids. The CDR3 region has the DNA TGTGCCATCAGTGAGAGGGGTTCTAGCTCCTACGAGCAGTACTTC. Protein product: CAISERGSSSYEQYF.

This clonotype appeared many times. The V and J genes are TRBV18 and TRBJ1-1; D remains unclear. This CDR3 has 15 amino acids. V lost 2 bases and J 0 bases, leaving 10 bases between the germline ends. Germline V gene sequence: CDR1 KGHSH, CDR2 LQKENI. As DNA, the CDR3 is TGTGCCAGCTCACCAAACAAGGCTCTGAACACTGAAGCTTTCTTT. As protein: CASSPNKALNTEAFF.

As DNA, the CDR3 is TGCAGTCCCTCGGGGCTCGTCCTCGGGGTGAACACTGAAGCTTTCTTT. This encodes CSPSGLVLGVNTEAFF. The chain has TRBV20-1 and TRBJ1-1, with a tentative D call TRBD1 (5 bases). V was shortened by 8 bases and J by 0 bases, with 22 bases between the two germline ends. Looked up from germline, CDR1 is DFQATT and CDR2 is SNEGSKA (reference sequence). CDR3 length: 16 amino acids.

The chain recombines TRBV29-1 with TRBJ2-7, with a tentative D call TRBD2 (5 bases). The V gene's germline CDR1 is SQVTM and CDR2 ANQGSEA. The CDR3 is 11 residues long. V was clipped by 0 bases and J by 7 bases, with 7 bases between them. This CDR3 is CSVEDRGEQYF. For the CDR3, the DNA is TGCAGCGTTGAAGATCGGGGAGAGCAGTACTTC.

This chain links TRBV25-1 with TRBJ2-7; D gene uncertain. Trimming pared 11 bases from V and 6 bases from J, leaving 23 bases between. The germline gives CDR1 MGHDK, CDR2 SYGVNS. CDR3 length equals 14 residues. The CDR3 region has the DNA TGTGCCGGTAGTGAATCTGAGCCTACTTTCGAGCAGTACTTC. This codes for CAGSESEPTFEQYF.

This chain links TRBV29-1 with TRBJ1-1, with D perhaps TRBD1 (5 bases). Germline loops: CDR1 SQVTM, CDR2 ANQGSEA. This CDR3 spans 11 amino acids. V was clipped by 3 bases and J by 7 bases, with 9 bases between them. The CDR3 loop reads CSVDRGVEAFF. The CDR3 region has the DNA TGCAGCGTTGATCGAGGGGTTGAAGCTTTCTTT.

This rearrangement joins TRBV5-4 to TRBJ1-1, with 7 bases identical to TRBD1. CDR3 size: 13 residues. J gave up 8 bases and V 0 bases, and 4 bases lay outside the gene matches. The germline gives CDR1 SGHNT, CDR2 YYREEE (reference sequence). Written as DNA, the CDR3 is TGTGCCAGCAGCTTGGACAGGGGATTCGAAGCTTTCTTT. The encoded protein is CASSLDRGFEAFF.

The gene calls are TRBV15 and TRBJ2-1; a possible D gene is TRBD1 (5 bases). V was shortened by 9 bases and J by 0 bases, with 15 bases between the two germline ends. From germline, CDR1 is LNHNV and CDR2 YYDKDF (reference sequence). CDR3 length: 15 residues. Here the CDR3 DNA reads TGTGCCACGAACCGACCGGACACCTCCTACAATGAGCAGTTCTTC. The encoded protein is CATNRPDTSYNEQFF. The variable domain in full, completed from reference TRBV15 and TRBJ2-1, reads DAMVIQNPRYQVTQFGKPVTLSCSQTLNHNVMYWYQQKSSQAPKLLFHYYDKDFNNEADTPDNFQSRRPNTSFCFLDIRSPGLGDTAMYLCATNRPDTSYNEQFFGPGTRLTVL.

The J gene is TRBJ1-1, the V gene TRBV19; D possibly corresponds to TRBD1 (6 bases). The CDR3 is 12 amino acids. Germline CDR1 LNHDA, CDR2 SQIVND (reference sequence). V shed 9 bases and J shed 1 base, with 9 bases lying between them. The CDR3: CASAGQNTEAFF. In DNA form, the CDR3 reads TGTGCCAGCGCGGGACAGAACACTGAAGCTTTCTTT.

This rearrangement joins TRBV7-2 to TRBJ2-1, with 9 bases identical to TRBD1. CDR3 size: 15 residues. V gave up 5 bases and J gave up 5 bases; unmatched junction bases: 7. Germline V gives CDR1 SGHTA, CDR2 FQGNSA. CDR3 sequence (DNA): TGTGCCAGCAGCATTACAGGGGGCCGCGACAATGAGCAGTTCTTC. Translated: CASSITGGRDNEQFF.

The chain couples TRBV10-3 to TRBJ2-1; TRBD2 is a possible D gene (6 bases). The CDR3 spans 11 residues. The germline gives CDR1 ENHRY, CDR2 SYGVKD. Trimming removed 6 bases at V and 10 bases at J, with 10 bases between. The CDR3 DNA is TGTGCCATCAGCGGGGGAGGAGAGCAGTTCTTC. This gives the protein CAISGGGEQFF.

At least ten counts were recorded for this clonotype. For the CDR3, the DNA is TGCGCCAGCAGCCCACAGGGGACGGGAGAGACCCAGTACTTC. Encoded protein: CASSPQGTGETQYF. V usage is TRBV4-3 and J usage is TRBJ2-5; 7 positions agree with TRBD1. Germline assignment: CDR1 LGHNA and CDR2 YSLEER. The junction had 6 bases not matched to a gene; V was cut back by 4 bases and J by 4 bases. The CDR3 totals 14 residues.

Details on this clonotype: The junction departs from the called germline gene at one end, perhaps through a read error. The rearrangement links TRBV4-2 to TRBJ1-6; a possible D gene is TRBD1 (5 bases). Germline CDR1 reads LGHNA; CDR2 reads YNFKEQ. CDR3 length: 16 amino acids. CDR3 nucleotides: TGTGCCAGCAGCCAAGGTTTCGGGGGTCTAAATTCACCCCCCCACTTT. This translates into CASSQGFGGLNSPPHF.